The 8 T cell receptor beta chains in this list originate from one sample, sequenced in a study of human T cells and chemical hapten exposure (dated by TCRdb to the early 2020s). The library was prepared using RACE. TCRdb names NextSeq 500 as the instrument used. TCRdb trimmed the raw reads at Q25, called clones with MiXCR and kept productive beta chains. Identical CDR3 protein sequences are pooled into one entry, listed with their most common genes and DNA. The table for this sample lists about 80,000 distinct CDR3 sequences; about a tenth of them were counted only once. The top ten hold 2% to 2.5% of the sample. Per the publication, the time point label means: patch test 2, 6 weeks after DPC sensitization. The intended sense of this specimen's treatment or condition label: therapeutic diphenylcyclopropenone sensitization with weekly scalp DPC. Specimen: whole blood, collected in connection with sensitization to the hapten diphenylcyclopropenone (DPC). Every receptor here comes from a woman under 40 with alopecia areata. Some clones in this sample may be carry-over from other donors' samples.

This clonotype was found many times. The chain carries TRBV7-2 and TRBJ2-5; 8 nucleotides align to TRBD2. V lost 3 bases to trimming and J lost 2 bases; unmatched junction nucleotides: 2. CDR1 SGHTA and CDR2 FQGNSA come from the germline V gene. The CDR3 is made up of 14 amino acids. The CDR3 region is CASSFAGGQETQYF. DNA for the CDR3: TGTGCCAGCAGCTTTGCGGGGGGACAAGAGACCCAGTACTTC.

The chain couples TRBV4-2 to TRBJ1-4, with D possibly being TRBD1 (5 bases). V lost 2 bases to trimming and J lost 0 bases, with 16 bases between them. Germline values: CDR1 LGHNA, CDR2 YNFKEQ. This CDR3 spans 18 amino acids. The CDR3 region is CASSQTPGRSATNEKLFF. The CDR3 DNA reads TGTGCCAGCAGCCAAACTCCGGGACGGAGTGCAACTAATGAAAAACTGTTTTTT.

The genes are TRBV7-9 and TRBJ1-1, with a possible D match to TRBD1 (5 bases). The CDR3 has 15 residues. Per germline, CDR1 SEHNR and CDR2 FQNEAQ (reference sequence). V shed 6 bases and J shed 0 bases, with 14 bases lying between them. In nucleotides, the CDR3 is TGTGCCAGCAGTTTCCAGGGTACCATGAACACTGAAGCTTTCTTT. Its translation: CASSFQGTMNTEAFF.

This clonotype showed up many times. The chain combines TRBV9 with TRBJ2-5, with TRBD1 matching over 7 bases. The germline V gene encodes CDR1 SGDLS and CDR2 YYNGEE. This CDR3 region has 14 residues. V trimming: 3 bases; J trimming: 1 base; junction bases outside the gene matches: 3. The CDR3: CASSARTGQETQYF. The CDR3 coding sequence is TGTGCCAGCAGCGCTCGGACAGGCCAAGAGACCCAGTACTTC.

The chain couples TRBV5-1 to TRBJ2-3; 7 bases are shared with TRBD2. Per the germline V gene, CDR1 is SGHRS and CDR2 is YFSETQ. The J segment lost 6 bases and the V segment lost 1 base, leaving 8 bases of the junction unmatched. CDR3 length: 15 residues. For the CDR3, the DNA is TGCGCCAGCAGCTTGAGCGGGATTGGGGTTGATACGCAGTATTTT. It is translated as CASSLSGIGVDTQYF.

This clonotype was picked up many times. The chain employs TRBV15 and TRBJ2-6, with D maybe TRBD2 (5 bases). The V end lost 3 bases, the J end lost 0 bases, and 6 bases lay between the germline ends. Germline V lookup: CDR1 LNHNV, CDR2 YYDKDF (reference sequence). The CDR3 consists of 15 residues. The CDR3 here is CATSRGDSGANVLTF. CDR3 sequence (DNA): TGTGCCACCAGCAGGGGAGACTCTGGGGCCAACGTCCTGACTTTC. Full variable domain (remainder filled in from reference TRBV15 and TRBJ2-6): DAMVIQNPRYQVTQFGKPVTLSCSQTLNHNVMYWYQQKSSQAPKLLFHYYDKDFNNEADTPDNFQSRRPNTSFCFLDIRSPGLGDTAMYLCATSRGDSGANVLTFGAGSRLTVL.

The chain recombines TRBV12-3 or TRBV12-4 with TRBJ2-7; no firm D call. The V end was cut by 0 bases, the J end by 9 bases, with 9 bases between. CDR3 length equals 12 residues. CDR3 loop: CASSLALSRQYF. In DNA, the CDR3 is TGTGCCAGCAGTTTAGCGCTCTCAAGGCAGTACTTC.

Ten or more counts support this clonotype. V is TRBV27 and J is TRBJ2-2, with TRBD2 as a possible D gene (5 bases). The CDR3 contains 15 residues. Trimming left V 2 bases short and J 6 bases short, with 13 bases between. CDR1 and CDR2 (germline): MNHEY, SMNVEV (reference sequence). The chain's CDR3 is CASSLQERVSGELFF. The CDR3 coding sequence is TGTGCCAGCAGTTTACAGGAGAGGGTATCCGGGGAGCTGTTTTTT.